This entry describes one T cell receptor (beta chain). Its antigen is not identified. The data were obtained in a study of T cell responses to AZD1222 COVID-19 vaccine. Here immunoSEQ multiplex PCR was the method, and the copy in TCRdb shows in-frame clones only, minus some. Of approximately 80,000 clones listed, approximately 85% are singletons. Study-wide findings and caveats: Repertoire collection took place solely once the T cell response had peaked. Donors were mostly white British, more females; clonal diversity possibly underestimated.

This CDR3 region has 14 residues. Trimming cost V 3 bases and J 8 bases, with 14 bases left between them. Germline CDR1 is MGHDK and CDR2 is SYGVNS. The chain joins TRBV25-1 to TRBJ2-1, with D maybe TRBD1 (6 bases). Sample: peripheral blood, taken 28 days after the second AZD1222 dose. The TCR originated in an adult who received the AZD1222 COVID-19 vaccine. CDR3 amino acids: CASSDRGRGYEQFF. The CDR3 DNA follows: TGTGCCAGCAGTGACAGGGGTCGTGGTTATGAGCAGTTCTTC.